Shown below are 2 T cell receptor beta chains from a single sample sequenced in a study of molecular identifiers for immune sequencing clone quantification. A single record per CDR3 protein comes from TCRdb applying MiXCR to the PCR reads. The sample records approximately 590,000 distinct CDR3 sequences, about 25% being singletons. Sequences were obtained from naive CD8+ T cells from blood, with Jurkat cell RNA spiked in. Noted subset: FACS-sorted CD8+CD4-CCR7+CD45RA+ naive T cells. The receptors were gathered from a human donor in good health. Some libraries in this study had Jurkat cell RNA spiked in.

V and J are TRBV12-3 or TRBV12-4 and TRBJ1-5; D is undetermined. The CDR3 is 13 residues long. Trimming took off 2 bases at V and 8 bases at J, with 10 bases between the two ends. CDR3 in amino acids: CASSLRASEPQHF. In nucleotides, the CDR3 is TGTGCCAGCAGTTTACGGGCTTCGGAGCCCCAGCATTTT.

On this clonotype: The junction and the germline gene differ at one end; a read error may be behind it. The rearrangement links TRBV20-1 to TRBJ2-7; TRBD1 matches at 7 bases. Germline V gives CDR1 DFQATT, CDR2 SNEGSKA (reference sequence). The CDR3 length is 15 residues. The CDR3 coding sequence is TGCAGTGCTAGCGACAGGGTTAAAGGTCGGAACGAGCAGGACTTC. Translation: CSASDRVKGRNEQDF.